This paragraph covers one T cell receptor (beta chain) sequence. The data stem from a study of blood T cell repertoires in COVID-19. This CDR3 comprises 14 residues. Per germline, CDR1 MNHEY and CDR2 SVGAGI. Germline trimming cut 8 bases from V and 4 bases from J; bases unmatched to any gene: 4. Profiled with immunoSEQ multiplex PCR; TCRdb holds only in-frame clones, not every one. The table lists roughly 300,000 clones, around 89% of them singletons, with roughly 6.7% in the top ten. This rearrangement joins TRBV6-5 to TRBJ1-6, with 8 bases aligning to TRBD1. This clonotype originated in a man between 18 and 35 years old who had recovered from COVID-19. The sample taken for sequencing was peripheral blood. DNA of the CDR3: TGTGCCAGCCAGACAGGGGCATATAATTCACCCCTCCACTTT. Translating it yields CASQTGAYNSPLHF.